What follows are 11 T cell receptor beta chains derived from one specimen sequenced in a study of control samples from healthy donors and cancer patients. Some clones are missing from TCRdb's copy, which holds only in-frame ones; the method was immunoSEQ multiplex PCR. The table shows 170,000 or so clones, with about 93% occurring only once. The material sequenced was blood. Source of these receptors: a man between 18 and 29 years old in good health.

The chain recombines TRBV9 with TRBJ2-1, with D possibly matching TRBD2 (6 bases). The germline V gene encodes CDR1 SGDLS and CDR2 YYNGEE. Trimming shortened V by 4 bases and J by 3 bases, and 11 bases separated the two germline ends. The CDR3 length is 14 residues. CDR3 sequence (DNA): TGTGCCAGCAGCCCCGGCGGGGACTACAATGAGCAGTTCTTC. Its translation: CASSPGGDYNEQFF.

The gene calls are TRBV6-1 and TRBJ1-5; 11 positions agree with TRBD1. The CDR3 contains 15 residues. The V gene's germline CDR1 is MNHNS and CDR2 SASEGT. The V gene end was trimmed by 3 bases and the J gene end by 6 bases; junction bases not matched to a gene: 4. CDR3 bases: TGTGCCAGCAGTGATGGGACAGGGGGGAGTCAGCCCCAGCATTTT. Translated, it gives CASSDGTGGSQPQHF.

The chain is built from TRBV19 and TRBJ1-2, with D perhaps matching TRBD1 (6 bases). The CDR3 covers 15 residues. The V gene lost 4 bases and the J gene lost 4 bases, with 16 bases spanning the gap. CDR1 and CDR2 from the germline V gene are LNHDA and SQIVND (reference sequence). The CDR3: CASSTPNRDPYGYTF. In DNA, the CDR3 is TGTGCCAGTAGTACACCAAACAGGGATCCCTATGGCTACACCTTC.

This clone appeared once. The genes are TRBV4-1 and TRBJ1-4; 9 bases line up with TRBD1. The CDR3 spans 15 residues. J gave up 5 bases and V 1 base, and 2 bases lay outside the gene matches. The germline CDR1 and CDR2 sequences are MGHRA and YSYEKL. CDR3 bases: TGCGCCAGCAGCCAAGGAGACAGGGGGAATGAAAAACTGTTTTTT. Amino acids: CASSQGDRGNEKLFF.

This clone came up a few times. The chain joins TRBV6-6 to TRBJ1-3; maybe TRBD1 (5 bases). Germline V gives CDR1 MNHNY, CDR2 SVGAGI (reference sequence). This CDR3 comprises 16 residues. V was cut by 3 bases and J by 2 bases, with 14 bases left in between. The CDR3 protein is CASSYAGTHTGNTIYF. The CDR3, as DNA: TGTGCCAGCAGTTATGCGGGGACCCACACTGGAAACACCATATATTTT.

V gene TRBV12-5 combines with J gene TRBJ2-5; 7 nucleotides agree with TRBD1. The J segment lost 5 bases and the V segment lost 6 bases, leaving 6 bases of the junction unmatched. CDR1 LGHNT and CDR2 FRNRAP come from the germline V gene. The CDR3 is made up of 13 amino acids. CDR3 nucleotide sequence: TGTGCTAGTGGGACAGGGAATCTGGAGACCCAGTACTTC. It translates to CASGTGNLETQYF.

This chain connects TRBV5-8 to TRBJ1-2; no reliable D call. V lost 5 bases to trimming and J lost 0 bases, with 8 bases between them. This CDR3 is built from 13 residues. CDR1 is SGHTS and CDR2 is YDEGEE in the germline V gene. CDR3 loop: CASRFSPNYGYTF. In DNA, the CDR3 is TGTGCCAGCAGGTTTTCCCCTAACTATGGCTACACCTTC.

The gene calls are TRBV6-5 and TRBJ2-1; perhaps D is TRBD1 or TRBD2 (5 bases each). This CDR3 has 15 amino acids. Trimming removed 2 bases from V and 4 bases from J, with 12 bases in between. CDR1 is MNHEY, CDR2 SVGAGI, per germline. The CDR3 bases are TGTGCCAGCAGTTACAAGGGACCCACGTACAATGAGCAGTTCTTC. Its protein product is CASSYKGPTYNEQFF.

As for this clone: The sample holds other DNA sequences that translate to the same CDR3. The chain recombines TRBV19 with TRBJ2-1; D is uncertain. CDR3 length: 13 residues. V was pared by 8 bases and J by 0 bases, with 8 bases between. Looked up from germline, CDR1 is LNHDA and CDR2 is SQIVND (reference sequence). The CDR3 bases are TGTGCCAGTGGCCCGAGCTCCTACAATGAGCAGTTCTTC. Translated: CASGPSSYNEQFF.

The V and J genes are TRBV6-5 and TRBJ1-5; D is unclear. CDR3 length: 15 amino acids. Germline V CDR1 and CDR2: MNHEY, SVGAGI. The ends were cut back, 0 bases at V and 5 bases at J, with 11 bases in the middle. The CDR3 sequence is CASSYSFDQDQPQHF. In nucleotides, the CDR3 is TGTGCCAGCAGTTACTCCTTTGATCAAGATCAGCCCCAGCATTTT.

This chain uses TRBV6-1 with TRBJ2-5, with D possibly matching TRBD1 (6 bases). This CDR3 is 14 amino acids long. Deletions cut 0 bases from V and 4 bases from J, with 9 bases between. Germline CDR1 reads MNHNS; CDR2 reads SASEGT. CDR3 nucleotides: TGTGCCAGCAGTGAAGCGGGGGCAGGAGAGACCCAGTACTTC. This codes for CASSEAGAGETQYF.